Presented here are 12 T cell receptor beta chains from one specimen sequenced in a study of graft-versus-host responses after intestinal transplantation. Produced via immunoSEQ multiplex PCR; TCRdb's table is partial and in-frame only. The sample has approximately 70,000 clones, roughly 84% seen once; the top ten hold 0.35% to 0.4%. Their target antigens are unknown. This material consisted of unstimulated CD4+ T cells sorted from spleen or lymph node cells, taken before transplant. The receptors derive from a human donor who was the organ donor for an intestinal transplant.

This clone was detected only a few times. The rearrangement links TRBV28 to TRBJ1-6, with a tentative D call TRBD1 (5 bases). V was trimmed by 8 bases and J by 6 bases, leaving 8 bases between them. CDR3 length equals 12 residues. CDR1 MDHEN and CDR2 SYDVKM come from the germline V gene. Here the CDR3 reads CASFGGNSPLHF. In nucleotides, the CDR3 is TGTGCCAGCTTCGGGGGTAATTCACCCCTCCACTTT. Full variable domain (rest looked up from reference TRBV28 and TRBJ1-6): DVKVTQSSRYLVKRTGEKVFLECVQDMDHENMFWYRQDPGLGLRLIYFSYDVKMKEKGDIPEGYSVSREKKERFSLILESASTNQTSMYLCASFGGNSPLHFGNGTRLTVT.

The gene calls are TRBV11-3 and TRBJ2-3; 11 bases match TRBD2. CDR3 length: 15 residues. With V trimmed by 5 bases and J by 4 bases, 5 bases remained unmatched. Per germline, CDR1 SGHNT and CDR2 YENEEA. This chain's CDR3 is CASSVTSGGSDTQYF. The CDR3 nucleotides are TGTGCCAGCAGCGTAACTAGCGGGGGCTCAGATACGCAGTATTTT.

The V gene is TRBV5-6, the J gene TRBJ1-6; D is uncertain. Germline CDR1 SGHDT, CDR2 YYEEEE. V was clipped by 4 bases and J by 0 bases, with 17 bases between them. The CDR3 length is 18 residues. The DNA for the CDR3 is TGTGCCAGCAGCACCAGGTTTCAGGCGAGCTCCTATAATTCACCCCTCCACTTT. The encoded protein is CASSTRFQASSYNSPLHF.

The rearrangement joins TRBV15 to TRBJ2-3; 8 bases map to TRBD2. The CDR3 contains 16 residues. V gave up 2 bases and J gave up 0 bases; unmatched junction bases: 4. Germline values: CDR1 LNHNV, CDR2 YYDKDF (reference sequence). The CDR3 sequence: CATSRNSGASTDTQYF. The CDR3 bases are TGTGCCACCAGCAGAAATAGCGGGGCAAGCACAGATACGCAGTATTTT.

This chain joins TRBV5-1 and TRBJ2-3; D unresolved. Germline V lookup: CDR1 SGHRS, CDR2 YFSETQ. The CDR3 covers 13 residues. V was cut by 0 bases and J by 4 bases, with 6 bases left in between. CDR3 region: CASSLGSPDTQYF. The CDR3 coding sequence is TGCGCCAGCAGCTTGGGTAGCCCAGATACGCAGTATTTT. The variable domain in full, with the rest retrieved from reference TRBV5-1 and TRBJ2-3, is KAGVTQTPRYLIKTRGQQVTLSCSPISGHRSVSWYQQTPGQGLQFLFEYFSETQRNKGNFPGRFSGRQFSNSRSEMNVSTLELGDSALYLCASSLGSPDTQYFGPGTRLTVL.

The V and J genes are TRBV28 and TRBJ2-3; 9 bases line up with TRBD1. This CDR3 has 16 amino acids. V lost 7 bases and J lost 5; bases outside the gene matches: 13. Germline V gene lookup returns CDR1 MDHEN and CDR2 SYDVKM. The CDR3 DNA sequence: TGTGCCAGCACCATTTTACAGGGGGCGGTTCAAGATACGCAGTATTTT. This encodes CASTILQGAVQDTQYF. Complete variable domain (other parts from reference TRBV28 and TRBJ2-3): DVKVTQSSRYLVKRTGEKVFLECVQDMDHENMFWYRQDPGLGLRLIYFSYDVKMKEKGDIPEGYSVSREKKERFSLILESASTNQTSMYLCASTILQGAVQDTQYFGPGTRLTVL.

This chain joins TRBV11-3 and TRBJ1-6; D is possibly TRBD1 (5 bases). This CDR3 has 14 amino acids. Germline V lookup: CDR1 SGHNT, CDR2 YENEEA. The V end was cut by 8 bases, the J end by 11 bases, with 19 bases between. CDR3 protein: CASGVEGRIAPLHF. The CDR3 DNA reads as TGTGCCAGCGGGGTGGAGGGGCGGATAGCACCCCTCCACTTT.

This rearrangement joins TRBV6-1 to TRBJ1-5; 10 bases are shared with TRBD1. CDR1 and CDR2 (germline): MNHNS, SASEGT. J gave up 6 bases and V 4 bases, and 12 bases lay outside the gene matches. CDR3 length equals 17 residues. CDR3 residues: CASSATSGQGDLQPQHF. The CDR3 bases are TGTGCCAGCAGTGCAACCAGTGGACAGGGGGATCTTCAGCCCCAGCATTTT.

This chain links TRBV11-3 with TRBJ2-1; weak D call: TRBD1 (5 bases). The CDR3 is 14 residues long. Trimming removed 2 bases at V and 5 bases at J, with 10 bases between. CDR1 and CDR2 from the germline V gene are SGHNT and YENEEA. CDR3 amino acids: CASSLMGLNNEQFF. The DNA for the CDR3 is TGTGCCAGCAGCTTAATGGGGCTTAACAATGAGCAGTTCTTC.

The chain couples TRBV15 to TRBJ2-1, with D possibly TRBD2 on 6 matching bases. This CDR3 contains 17 residues. V shed 3 bases and J shed 6 bases, with 21 bases lying between them. Germline V gives CDR1 LNHNV, CDR2 YYDKDF (reference sequence). The CDR3: CATSSPQWGLLPNEQFF. For the CDR3, the DNA is TGTGCCACCAGCAGTCCCCAATGGGGACTTCTACCCAATGAGCAGTTCTTC. Full variable domain (rest looked up from reference TRBV15 and TRBJ2-1): DAMVIQNPRYQVTQFGKPVTLSCSQTLNHNVMYWYQQKSSQAPKLLFHYYDKDFNNEADTPDNFQSRRPNTSFCFLDIRSPGLGDTAMYLCATSSPQWGLLPNEQFFGPGTRLTVL.

The chain has TRBV6-5 and TRBJ1-3; TRBD1 matches at 8 bases. V lost 10 bases, J lost 0 bases, and 8 bases stayed unmatched. Per germline, CDR1 MNHEY and CDR2 SVGAGI. CDR3 length equals 15 residues. CDR3 bases: TGTGCCACTAAAGGACAGGGTGGCTCTGGAAACACCATATATTTT. The encoded protein is CATKGQGGSGNTIYF.

The chain joins TRBV5-4 to TRBJ2-3; 9 positions agree with TRBD2. There are 15 residues in the CDR3. CDR1 and CDR2 (germline): SGHNT, YYREEE (reference sequence). V lost 3 bases, J lost 6 bases, and 8 bases stayed unmatched. DNA for the CDR3: TGTGCCAGCAGCTCGAGCGCGGGGGGGAGGGATACGCAGTATTTT. Residues: CASSSSAGGRDTQYF.